This T cell receptor beta chain was observed in a study of T cells expressing NK-cell markers. For each CDR3 protein, TCRdb gives one entry from its re-call of the 5' RACE reads, without DNA. The table lists some 410,000 distinct CDR3 sequences. CDR1 and CDR2 (germline): MNHEY, SVGAGI. The CDR3 totals 12 residues. The sequence was obtained from a woman aged 18 to 75 in good health. J is TRBJ2-5 and V is TRBV6-5. The specimen sequenced was blood T cells: a sorted CD56 or NKG2C T cell subset, CD4+ or CD8+ T cells, or bulk PBMC T cells (not recorded which). The CDR3 loop reads CASNHPPETQYF.